This T cell receptor (beta chain) is drawn from a study of human versus mouse CDR3 diversity and MHC coevolution. The table came from immunoSEQ multiplex PCR; TCRdb's copy has only in-frame clones and leaves some out. This table holds 45,000 to 75,000 clones, 85% to 95% found once. The ends lost 3 bases at V and 6 bases at J; junction bases unmatched: 4. CDR1 is SNHLY, CDR2 FYNNEI, per germline. The CDR3 has 14 residues. This chain links TRBV2 with TRBJ1-2; 10 nucleotides match TRBD1. This clonotype was obtained from a person in their sixties in good health. The sequenced sample consisted of naive CD4+ T cells from blood. Subset here: CD45RO-negative CD62L-positive naive CD4 T cells. The CDR3 sequence: CASSELGQGNGYTF. CDR3 DNA: TGTGCCAGCAGTGAGTTGGGACAGGGGAATGGCTACACCTTC.